This TCR beta chain was recorded in a study of T cell repertoires in cytomegalovirus infection. On the study more broadly: Indicated by public TCR beta signatures were CMV infection and matching HLA type.

Using its own MiXCR run on the reads, TCRdb lists one record per CDR3 protein. The sample lists 250,000 or so distinct CDR3 sequences, approximately 13% occurring once. At least ten counts were recorded for this clonotype. The CDR3 runs 13 residues. After removal of 11 bases from V and 3 bases from J, the junction contained 4 bases not matched to a gene. The germline CDR1 and CDR2 sequences are MDHEN and SYDVKM. The sequencing sample was made of PBMCs. The rearrangement joins TRBV28 to TRBJ2-2, with 9 bases that match TRBD2. This receptor was obtained from a human donor in good health (CMV status not recorded). Some clones in this sample may be carry-over from other donors' samples. Here the CDR3 DNA reads TGTGCCGGCGGGAGGGGAGACACCGGGGAGCTGTTTTTT. Amino acids: CAGGRGDTGELFF.